This T cell receptor (beta chain) was captured in a study of T-cell memory formation after mild COVID-19. MiXCR was run by TCRdb on the 5' RACE reads, yielding one entry per CDR3 protein. The sample holds approximately 150,000 distinct CDR3 sequences, about 6% seen once. This clonotype has just a few counts. CDR3 size: 17 residues. The V and J ends lost 0 bases and 0 bases respectively, with 15 bases between them. In germline, CDR1 is SGHRS, CDR2 YFSETQ. The sequencing sample was made of PBMCs or a T cell subset sorted from them (not recorded which). The genes are TRBV5-1 and TRBJ2-5; D unclear. The sequence came from an adult woman who had mild COVID-19 (a few samples of this study predate the infection). Cell type and time point are not known. The CDR3 nucleotides are TGCGCCAGCAGCTTGGCCCCGTCCCTAGTGTACCAAGAGACCCAGTACTTC. It yields the protein CASSLAPSLVYQETQYF.